This T cell receptor (beta chain) came from a study of blood T cell repertoires in COVID-19. For the study at large: Italy, Spain and the United States were the sources of the convalescent and acute COVID-19 samples.

Recruitment covered about 25 US areas and drew participants whose ages spanned about 18 to 100 years. Comment on this clone: One end of the junction is discordant with germline, which a read error may explain.

In the original analysis: Reference gene primer amplification gave estimated nucleated cell counts. Using immunoSEQ multiplex PCR, the repertoire was profiled, and TCRdb retains in-frame clones only, with some absent. The V and J calls and the clone size are those of that table, but D and trimming were determined from the DNA. The table shows hundreds of thousands of clones, with around 82% occurring only once. Germline values: CDR1 MNHNS, CDR2 SASEGT. The length of the CDR3 is 15 residues. The sequencing input was PBMCs or T cells enriched from blood (not recorded which). The chain links TRBV6-1 to TRBJ2-1; 12 nucleotides match TRBD2. The clonotype originates from a woman aged 40 to 50 who had been exposed to COVID-19. The CDR3 reads CASREVLAGGNEQFF. CDR3 DNA: TGTGCCAGCAGGGAAGTACTAGCGGGGGGCAATGAGCAGTTCTTC.